The present T cell receptor (beta chain) was sequenced within a study of regulatory T cells in long-lasting Graves disease (dated by TCRdb to about 2021). Describing the broader study: In the newly diagnosed Graves' disease group, patients had been taking antithyroid drugs for less than 3 months. The study was conducted in China and was registered as a clinical trial. A total of 35 or so samples were covered by TCR sequencing, comprising approximately 13 persistent and around 20 newly diagnosed Graves' disease patients. Patients with persistent Graves' disease were compared with patients with newly diagnosed Graves' disease using TCR sequencing and RNA sequencing of peripheral blood.

Receptor amplification or capture employed multiplex PCR. TCRdb names Illumina HiSeq 4000 as the instrument used. TCR beta libraries were built with iRepertoire HTBI primers and Arm-PCR amplification of CDR3 regions. Before sequencing, the PCR products went through gel purification. The authors processed their data as follows. Across samples, about 63 TRBV and 13 to 15 TRBJ segments were identified and used for gene usage analysis of CDR3 amino acid clonotypes. COPE and FqMerger were used to merge filtered high-quality paired reads into contigs. BLAST was used to align contigs to IMGT TRBV, TRBD and TRBJ reference genes, with CDR3 defined following IMGT. Any clonotype with a frequency above 0.1% was counted as a highly expanded clone. Shannon entropy served as the measure of repertoire diversity, while the Gini coefficient captured V-J evenness. Public clonotypes were defined as clonotypes shared by more than one individual. TCRdb trimmed public reads at Q25 via fastp, called clones via MiXCR and kept in-frame beta chains. CDR3 protein duplicates are merged, each entry listing the most common genes and DNA. The V and J calls were not made by the authors but by TCRdb's processing. For this sample there are hundreds of thousands of distinct CDR3 sequences; approximately 16% appear just once. Together, the top ten hold roughly 8% of the sample.

From its cysteine to its phenylalanine, the CDR3 spans 17 amino acids. Only the CDR3 DNA is retained, 51 bases long and in frame from the first base. From the germline V gene, CDR1 is SGHVS and CDR2 is FQNEAQ. Trimming leaves V shorter by 5 bases and J shorter by 7 bases, with the junction holding 18 bases beyond the gene matches. This clonotype was observed once. No antigen is known for it. Just one base apart from a much larger clone, this may be a read error. Beyond this particular receptor, the publication reports: TRBV28, TRBJ1-2 and TRBJ2-5 were preferentially used in persistent disease, while TRBV20-1 and TRBJ2-1 were favored in newly diagnosed disease. The small sample size was acknowledged by the authors as a limitation that may reduce accuracy. Only peripheral blood was studied, because thyroid tissue, the primary lesion, was inaccessible. Patients with persistent disease shared more public clonotypes (over 2,500) than newly diagnosed patients did (more than 900). Persistent Graves' disease patients showed lower TCR Shannon entropy and fewer highly expanded clones than newly diagnosed patients, suggesting clonal expansion. Sequencing and analysis were limited to the TCR beta chain.

The time point label on this specimen signifies: newly diagnosed GD, antithyroid drugs for less than 3 months. For both TCR sequencing and RNA sequencing, RNA was extracted from PBMCs in TRIzol. The diagnosis of Graves' disease was made according to American Thyroid Association guidelines. Patients were recruited from an endocrinology department in Xi'an, China. From each patient, 7.5 to 9.5 milliliters of peripheral blood was collected into an EDTA anticoagulant tube. PBMCs were isolated by Ficoll Paque Plus density gradient separation without further T cell sorting. An Agilent 2100 Bioanalyzer and agarose gel were used to check RNA quality, and a NanoDrop 2000 was used to measure RNA concentration. This sample also belongs to another study, concerning T cells in Graves' hyperthyroidism and ophthalmopathy. As described in the second report: Stable Graves' hyperthyroidism was defined as no progression to ophthalmopathy during 18 months of follow-up. Hyperthyroidism patients were newly diagnosed, had a disease duration of under 2 months, and were aged 18 to 65 years. The study excluded patients with uncontrolled infections, other autoimmune diseases, pregnancy or lactation. Clinical symptoms, serum thyroxine and TRAb, thyroid ultrasound, and orbital computed tomography formed the basis for the diagnoses. A first-round RT-PCR of the TCR CDR3 used the HTBI primer set with the Qiagen OneStep RT-PCR kit. Most expanded thyroid clonotypes (frequency above 0.001) were also found in blood, which suggests that blood repertoires may mirror thyroid immune responses. In cross-validation, a model built on a 13 V-J signature told ophthalmopathy apart from stable hyperthyroidism with 85% to 90% sensitivity and roughly 81% specificity, and in testing the same model reached 80%/75%. In validation, progression to ophthalmopathy was predicted by the model with about 70% sensitivity and under 85% specificity, a median of approximately 6.5 months before onset. To identify distinguishing TCR V-J signatures, a discovery cohort of about a hundred patients was used, comprising some 45 with Graves' ophthalmopathy and around 57 with stable Graves' hyperthyroidism. Whether ophthalmopathy could be predicted prospectively was tested in an independent validation cohort made up of 18 to 20 hyperthyroidism patients plus 17 patients who later progressed to ophthalmopathy. The 100 discovery patients were randomly split 7:3 into training and test sets. In over five Graves' hyperthyroidism patients, the study also compared T-cell repertoires from thyroid tissue with T-cell repertoires from blood. After sampling, hyperthyroidism patients received methimazole starting at 30 mg daily, and ophthalmopathy patients received high-dose intravenous methylprednisolone. Libraries were constructed in a second round of multiplex PCR, after which size selection and purification were performed. The libraries were sequenced on an Illumina HiSeq2000 using paired-end 100 bp reads. SOAPnuke was used to process the raw data, throwing out any read that contained adapters or uncalled bases, had a mean Phred below 15, or lacked an exact constant-primer or identifier match. High-quality paired reads were merged with COPE v1.2.5, and unique nucleotide sequences were defined as clonotypes. MiTCR v1.1 was used to align the clonotypes against IMGT TRBV, TRBD and TRBJ reference segments. Analysis was restricted to V-J combinations with a frequency above 0.0001, which covered 98% to 99.2% of repertoires. The TCS score was defined as F50 (clonal expansion) divided by E x V (chaos), with BLOSUM62-based TCRdist calculated between CDR3 peptides within each V-J. Welch's t-statistics and random forest reduced just over 500 V-J features to 10 to 15, which were used in a naive Bayes classifier (R e1071). Sample size was not statistically predetermined, and blinding of investigators to group allocation was not performed. The paper describes TCR Vbeta CDR3 sequencing of roughly 130 peripheral blood samples, made up of approximately 40 ophthalmopathy patients, 70 to 80 hyperthyroidism patients and some 17 progressor patients.

The clonotype originates from a middle-aged woman with Graves disease. Donor details come from another sample of the same person, matched by shared clones. Sequencing was performed on peripheral blood mononuclear cells (PBMCs), taken at new diagnosis, from a patient treated with antithyroid drugs. The rearrangement joined TRBV7-8 to TRBJ2-7, with TRBD2 matching 9 junction bases. The CDR3 reads CASSIKGLAGTRFEQYF. The DNA sequence reads TGTGCCAGCAGCATCAAGGGGCTAGCGGGAACACGATTTGAGCAGTACTTC.